The clone carrying this T cell receptor beta chain was detected only once. The antigen remains undetermined. Method: immunoSEQ multiplex PCR; TCRdb's copy keeps in-frame clones and lacks some. This table holds tens of thousands of clones, approximately 75% found once. The record originates from a study of OX40 agonist ivuxolimab in advanced cancers. General study points: Partial responders at 0.1-3.0 mg/kg had among the lowest clonal expansion.

Trimming took 5 bases from V and 4 from J, leaving 13 bases between them. Germline V CDR1 and CDR2: SGHTA, FQGNSA. CDR3 length: 14 residues. The sample in question was CD4+ or CD8+ T cells sorted from blood, obtained in a trial of the OX40 agonist ivuxolimab. V usage is TRBV7-2 and J usage is TRBJ2-3; weak D call: TRBD2 (5 bases). This clonotype was sampled from an adult with an advanced solid tumor such as melanoma, head and neck, liver or kidney cancer. CDR3 region: CASSQVSLADTQYF. CDR3 nucleotides: TGTGCCAGCAGCCAAGTTTCACTAGCAGATACGCAGTATTTT.